The rows below give T cell receptor beta chains drawn from one sample of a study of B cell selection in AIRE deficiency. The repertoire was sequenced with immunoSEQ multiplex PCR; TCRdb's copy has only in-frame clones and lacks some. The sample has about 26,000 clones, around 92% seen once. The source material was CD4+CD25+ Tregs sorted from PBMCs. These receptor sequences come from a human donor in good health. Both conserved end residues are part of each CDR3. The D gene is left open where the match is weak. Size is stated for part of the rows, as once, few or many counts, or as a class when the clone is expanded.

CDR3 DNA	CDR3 protein	D gene	V gene	J gene	clone size
TGTGCCAGCTCACCACCGGGGGCGTCAGATACGCAGTATTTT	CASSPPGASDTQYF	NA	TRBV18	TRBJ2-3	NA
TGTGCCAGTAGTACCGACAGGGCCTGGGCCGGGGAGCTGTTTTTT	CASSTDRAWAGELFF	TRBD1	TRBV19	TRBJ2-2	NA
TGCGCCAGCAGCTTGGGAACAGGAACTCTGGCGGTTGGCTACACCTTC	CASSLGTGTLAVGYTF	NA	TRBV5-1	TRBJ1-2	NA
TGTGCCAGCAGCCCCGGGGTAGCGGGGGGGTTAGCCAAAAACATTCAGTACTTC	CASSPGVAGGLAKNIQYF	TRBD2	TRBV5-6	TRBJ2-4	NA
TGTGCCAGCAGCTTTGTAGGGACAGGGGCATTCACCGGGGAGCTGTTTTTT	CASSFVGTGAFTGELFF	TRBD1	TRBV5-6	TRBJ2-2	NA
TGCAGCGTTGAGTGGTGGGGGGGGAACACTGAAGCTTTCTTT	CSVEWWGGNTEAFF	NA	TRBV29-1	TRBJ1-1	NA
TGTGCCAGCAGTTATGCATTTAGGAGGGGAGAGACCCAGTACTTC	CASSYAFRRGETQYF	NA	TRBV27	TRBJ2-5	NA
TGCGCCAGCAGATTTGACAGGGCTCGAGGCTACACCTTC	CASRFDRARGYTF	TRBD1	TRBV5-1	TRBJ1-2	NA
TGTGCCAGCAGGAGAGGGACACGCGGCTTGACTTCTAACACTGAAGCTTTCTTT	CASRRGTRGLTSNTEAFF	NA	TRBV27	TRBJ1-1	once
TGTGCCAGCAGCCCAACGGGGTTACTGAGGGAGCTGTTTTTT	CASSPTGLLRELFF	NA	TRBV9	TRBJ2-2	NA
TGTGCCAGCAGCCCACCCGCAGAAGCCAGCTACTCCTACGAGCAGTACTTC	CASSPPAEASYSYEQYF	NA	TRBV11-2	TRBJ2-7	few
TGTGCCAGCACCGCGGGGGGCTCTGGAAACACCATATATTTT	CASTAGGSGNTIYF	NA	TRBV6-5	TRBJ1-3	NA
TGTGCCAGCAGTGACGGGACACCGAACTCACCCCTCCACTTT	CASSDGTPNSPLHF	NA	TRBV2	TRBJ1-6	NA
TGCGCCAGCAGCTTAGGTAGCGGGGGGGCCCTCGAGCAGTACTTC	CASSLGSGGALEQYF	TRBD2	TRBV5-1	TRBJ2-7	NA
TGTGCCAGCAGCAAAGGAACGCGGGGGGCCGGGGAGCTGTTTTTT	CASSKGTRGAGELFF	TRBD2	TRBV2	TRBJ2-2	NA
TGCAGTGCTACCAAGAATTCACCCCTCCACTTT	CSATKNSPLHF	NA	TRBV20-1	TRBJ1-6	NA
TGCGCCAGCAGCCCCCGAGTGAGACAGCTCTATGGCTACACCTTC	CASSPRVRQLYGYTF	NA	TRBV4-3	TRBJ1-2	NA
TGTGCCAGCAGTGAATGGGGTCGCGGCGAGCAGTACTTC	CASSEWGRGEQYF	NA	TRBV6-1	TRBJ2-7	NA